This TCR beta chain was recorded in a study of blood T cell repertoires in COVID-19. Using immunoSEQ multiplex PCR, the repertoire was profiled, and TCRdb retains in-frame clones only, with some absent. The table lists approximately 150,000 clones, 80% to 85% of them singletons. The receptor's source is a man aged 55 to 70 with acute or convalescent COVID-19. Sample: peripheral blood.

The CDR3 here is CASSWMTSGTGPYEQYF. DNA for the CDR3: TGTGCCAGCAGCTGGATGACCTCCGGGACAGGGCCCTACGAGCAGTACTTC. V and J are TRBV5-4 and TRBJ2-7; 9 bases fit TRBD1. Germline assignment: CDR1 SGHNT and CDR2 YYREEE (reference sequence). V shed 3 bases, J shed 2 bases, and the junction held 12 bases outside the gene matches. The CDR3 sequence is 17 residues long.